The clone carrying this T cell receptor beta chain was seen a few times. Its antigen is unknown. Its ends do not fully match the called genes, so a read error is possible. Alongside a J-beta primer mix, a sample-barcoded 5' primer served in a second PCR lasting 7 to 11 cycles. TCRdb called the 5' RACE reads again in MiXCR, with one record for every CDR3 protein. This repertoire shows more than 1 million distinct CDR3 sequences, roughly 45% found once; its top ten account for approximately 17%. This entry comes from a study of blood T cells in healthy people across ages. Whole-study results and caveats: Significant beta diversity loss was already apparent by age around 36, declining roughly linearly. The study lacked donor CMV status, which possibly confounded expanded clonotype changes.

Per-sample PBMC isolation yielded at least 7 million cells. Per germline, CDR1 DFQATT and CDR2 SNEGSKA (reference sequence). The CDR3 contains 12 residues. This sequence joins TRBV20-1 and TRBJ2-5; D is possibly TRBD1 (6 bases). The material sequenced was blood. The sequence derives from a woman between 55 and 75 years old in good health. The DNA for the CDR3 is TGCAGTGCTAGATGGGGGCAAGAGCCCCAGTACTTC. This translates into CSARWGQEPQYF.